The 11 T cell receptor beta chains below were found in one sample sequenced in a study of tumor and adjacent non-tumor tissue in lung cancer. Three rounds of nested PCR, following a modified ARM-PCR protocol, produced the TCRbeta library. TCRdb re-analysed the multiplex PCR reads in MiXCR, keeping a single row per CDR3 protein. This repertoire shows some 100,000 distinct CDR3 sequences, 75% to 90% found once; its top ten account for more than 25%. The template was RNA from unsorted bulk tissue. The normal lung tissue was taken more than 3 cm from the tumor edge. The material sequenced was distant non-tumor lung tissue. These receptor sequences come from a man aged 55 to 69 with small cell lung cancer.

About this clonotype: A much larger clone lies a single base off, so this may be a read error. The CDR3 sequence is CASSPGLRDTRYF. DNA of the CDR3: TGTGCCAGCAGCCCTGGGTTAAGAGATACGCGGTATTTT. The chain links TRBV6-2 or TRBV6-3 to TRBJ2-3; D gene ambiguous. The germline gives CDR1 MNHEY, CDR2 SVGEGT. The CDR3 covers 13 residues.

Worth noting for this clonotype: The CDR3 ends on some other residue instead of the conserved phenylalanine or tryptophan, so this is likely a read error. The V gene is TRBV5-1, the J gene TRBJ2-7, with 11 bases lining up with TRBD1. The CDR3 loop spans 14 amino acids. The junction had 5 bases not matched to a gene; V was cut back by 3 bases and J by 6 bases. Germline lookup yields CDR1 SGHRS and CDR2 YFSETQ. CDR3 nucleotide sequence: TGCGCCAGCAGCTCGGGGGGACAGGGGGTCGAGCAGTACTCC. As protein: CASSSGGQGVEQYS.

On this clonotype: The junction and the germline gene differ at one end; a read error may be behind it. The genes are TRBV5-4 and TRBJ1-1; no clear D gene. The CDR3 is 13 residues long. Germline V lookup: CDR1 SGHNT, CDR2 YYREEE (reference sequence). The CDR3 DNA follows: TGTGCCAGCAGTTTGGAAGTGAACACTAAAGCTTTCTTT. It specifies CASSLEVNTKAFF.

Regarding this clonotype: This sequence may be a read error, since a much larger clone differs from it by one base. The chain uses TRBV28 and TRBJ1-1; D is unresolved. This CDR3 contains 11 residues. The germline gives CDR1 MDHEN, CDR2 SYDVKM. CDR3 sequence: CASNRWTEPFF. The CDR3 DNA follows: TGTGCCAGCAATCGTTGGACTGAACCTTTCTTT.

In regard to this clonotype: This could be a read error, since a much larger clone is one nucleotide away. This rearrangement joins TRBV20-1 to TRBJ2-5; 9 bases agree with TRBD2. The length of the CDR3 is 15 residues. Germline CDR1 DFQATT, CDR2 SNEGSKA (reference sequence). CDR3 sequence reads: CSARLTSGGGETQCF. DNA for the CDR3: TGCAGTGCTAGGCTGACTAGCGGAGGGGGAGAGACCCAGTGCTTC.

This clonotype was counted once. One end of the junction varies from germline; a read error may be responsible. As DNA, the CDR3 is TGTGTCAGCAGTCGGTACGGTGGAGGCCAGCCCCATCATTTT. Encoded protein: CVSSRYGGGQPHHF. This chain uses TRBV6-6 with TRBJ1-5; D gene uncertain. CDR3 size: 14 residues. CDR1 and CDR2 from the germline V gene are MNHNY and SVGAGI (reference sequence).

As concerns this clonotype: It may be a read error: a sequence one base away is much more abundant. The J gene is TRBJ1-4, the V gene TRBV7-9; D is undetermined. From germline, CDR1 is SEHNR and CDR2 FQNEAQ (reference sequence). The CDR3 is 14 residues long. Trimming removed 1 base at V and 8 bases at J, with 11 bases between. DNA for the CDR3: TGTGCCAGCAGCTTAGACGTGAGGAAAGAAAAACTGTTTTTT. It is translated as CASSLDVRKEKLFF.

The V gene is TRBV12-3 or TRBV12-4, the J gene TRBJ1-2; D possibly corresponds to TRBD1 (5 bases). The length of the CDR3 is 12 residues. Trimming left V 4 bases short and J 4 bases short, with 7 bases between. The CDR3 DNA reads TGTGCCAGCAGTTCAAGGGGCTATGGCTACACCTTC. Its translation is CASSSRGYGYTF.

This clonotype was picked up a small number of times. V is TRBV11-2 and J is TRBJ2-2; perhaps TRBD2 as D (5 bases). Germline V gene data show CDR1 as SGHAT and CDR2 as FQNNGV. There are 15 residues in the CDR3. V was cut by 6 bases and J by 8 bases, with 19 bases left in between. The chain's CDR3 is CASSLPGIPGGELFF. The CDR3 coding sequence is TGTGCCAGCAGTTTACCTGGGATACCGGGGGGGGAGCTGTTTTTT. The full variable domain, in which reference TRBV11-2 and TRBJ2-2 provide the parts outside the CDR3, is EAGVAQSPRYKIIEKRQSVAFWCNPISGHATLYWYQQILGQGPKLLIQFQNNGVVDDSQLPKDRFSAERLKGVDSTLKIQPAKLEDSAVYLCASSLPGIPGGELFFGEGSRLTVL.

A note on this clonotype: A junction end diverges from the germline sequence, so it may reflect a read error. The CDR3 spells CASSLQEPPNEKLFF. The CDR3 DNA is TGTGCCAGCAGCCTCCAGGAACCTCCGAATGAAAAACTGTTTTTT. V gene TRBV5-1 combines with J gene TRBJ1-4, with D unresolved. Germline values: CDR1 SGHRS, CDR2 YFSETQ. The CDR3 has 15 amino acids.

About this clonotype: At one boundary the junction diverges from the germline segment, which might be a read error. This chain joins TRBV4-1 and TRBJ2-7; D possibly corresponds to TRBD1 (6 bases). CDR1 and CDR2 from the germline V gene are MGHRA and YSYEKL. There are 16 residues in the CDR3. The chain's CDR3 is CASSQDVGTPSYEQNF. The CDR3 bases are TGCGCCAGTAGCCAAGACGTCGGGACACCCTCCTACGAGCAGAACTTC.